Below are 13 T cell receptor beta chains sequenced from a single sample in a study of T cells in Graves' hyperthyroidism and ophthalmopathy (dated by TCRdb to about 2019). To prepare the library, multiplex PCR was applied. Instrument on record: Illumina HiSeq 2000. TCR beta CDR3 regions were amplified from RNA transcripts. The TCR CDR3 was subjected to a first round of RT-PCR using the HTBI primer set and the Qiagen OneStep RT-PCR kit. In-frame beta chains were kept once TCRdb had trimmed the public reads at Q25 with fastp and called clones with MiXCR. Identical CDR3 protein sequences are pooled into one entry, listed with their most common genes and DNA. The sample contains fewer than 400,000 distinct CDR3 sequences, around an eighth of them found a single time. The top ten clonotypes cover approximately 27% of the sample. Input material: blood. The receptors originated from a man aged 50-60 years with Graves' ophthalmopathy.

This clonotype was recorded many times. The chain links TRBV2 to TRBJ2-3; 7 bases map to TRBD1. Trimming took 8 bases from V and 2 from J; bases not matched to a gene: 7. The CDR3 covers 14 residues. Germline CDR1 is SNHLY and CDR2 is FYNNEI. CDR3 amino acids: CASGIGTDTDTQYF. CDR3 coding DNA: TGTGCCAGCGGGATTGGGACAGACACAGATACGCAGTATTTT. The variable domain in full, completed from reference TRBV2 and TRBJ2-3, reads EPEVTQTPSHQVTQMGQEVILRCVPISNHLYFYWYRQILGQKVEFLVSFYNNEISEKSEIFDDQFSVERPDGSNFTLKIRSTKLEDSAMYFCASGIGTDTDTQYFGPGTRLTVL.

In this sample, this clonotype turned up many times. V usage is TRBV19 and J usage is TRBJ1-4; D is uncertain. V gave up 3 bases and J gave up 0 bases, with 17 bases separating them. The CDR3 totals 18 residues. The V gene's germline CDR1 is LNHDA and CDR2 SQIVND (reference sequence). The CDR3 reads CASSMAAAWQATNEKLFF. The CDR3 coding sequence is TGTGCCAGTAGTATGGCGGCAGCATGGCAAGCAACTAATGAAAAACTGTTTTTT.

This clonotype was counted many times. The V gene is TRBV29-1, the J gene TRBJ2-7, with 7 bases aligning to TRBD1. The CDR3 runs 14 residues. V trimming: 6 bases; J trimming: 0 bases; junction bases outside the gene matches: 8. CDR1 is SQVTM and CDR2 is ANQGSEA in the germline V gene. Here the CDR3 DNA reads TGCAGCGTGAAGACAGGGCCCTCCTCCTACGAGCAGTACTTC. Amino acid sequence: CSVKTGPSSYEQYF.

Ten or more counts support this clonotype. The V and J genes are TRBV11-2 and TRBJ2-1, with D maybe TRBD2 (6 bases). CDR3 size: 15 residues. From germline, CDR1 is SGHAT and CDR2 FQNNGV. The V and J ends lost 4 bases and 6 bases respectively, with 16 bases between them. CDR3 residues: CASSWGGTGLNEQFF. In DNA form, the CDR3 reads TGTGCCAGCAGCTGGGGCGGGACCGGGCTCAATGAGCAGTTCTTC.

This clonotype was picked up many times. The chain uses TRBV12-3 or TRBV12-4 and TRBJ2-3, with D uncertain. The V end was cut by 5 bases, the J end by 7 bases, with 13 bases between. CDR3 length: 13 residues. The CDR3 reads CASSPVGRYTQYF. The CDR3 DNA is TGTGCCAGCAGTCCAGTTGGCCGGTATACGCAGTATTTT.

Turning to this clonotype: A single base separates this from a much larger clone, so it may be a read error. The chain carries TRBV5-8 and TRBJ2-1, with 9 positions matching TRBD2. This CDR3 spans 16 amino acids. Germline-derived CDR1 and CDR2 are SGHTS and YDEGEE. CDR3 sequence (DNA): TGTGCCATCAGCTTGGCCGGGCGGGAGGGATTGAATGAGCAGTTCTTC. As protein: CAISLAGREGLNEQFF.

The chain recombines TRBV6-1 with TRBJ2-7; tentatively, D is TRBD1 (5 bases). Germline V gene data show CDR1 as MNHNS and CDR2 as SASEGT. V lost 3 bases and J lost 0, with 9 bases in between. CDR3 size: 14 residues. The CDR3 region is CASSEVDSSYEQYF. For the CDR3, the DNA is TGTGCCAGCAGTGAGGTTGACAGCTCCTACGAGCAGTACTTC.

Regarding this clonotype: A single base separates this from a much larger clone, so it may be a read error. V gene TRBV30 combines with J gene TRBJ1-2; 10 bases align to TRBD1. This CDR3 comprises 16 residues. Germline loops: CDR1 GTSNPN, CDR2 SVGIG (reference sequence). CDR3 sequence (DNA): TGTGCCTGGAGTGCTTACCGGGACAGGGGATCCGATGGCTACATCTTC. Translating gives CAWSAYRDRGSDGYIF.

This clonotype was seen at least ten times. This sequence joins TRBV7-8 and TRBJ2-7, with TRBD1 matching 9 bases. This CDR3 has 16 residues. The germline V gene encodes CDR1 SGHVS and CDR2 FQNEAQ. After removal of 5 bases from V and 5 bases from J, the junction contained 13 bases not matched to a gene. In nucleotides, the CDR3 is TGTGCCAGCAGCCCTCGGACAGGGGACTTATCCCACGAGCAGTACTTC. This gives the protein CASSPRTGDLSHEQYF.

This clonotype was counted many times. The chain joins TRBV19 to TRBJ2-7; tentatively, D is TRBD2 (6 bases). This CDR3 is 13 amino acids long. V was clipped by 3 bases and J by 4 bases, with 10 bases between them. Germline V gene lookup returns CDR1 LNHDA and CDR2 SQIVND (reference sequence). CDR3 region: CASSMVGGYEQYF. In DNA, the CDR3 is TGTGCCAGTAGTATGGTTGGAGGGTACGAGCAGTACTTC.

This clonotype has at least ten counts. The chain links TRBV6-1 to TRBJ1-1; D is possibly TRBD1 (5 bases). This CDR3 is 12 amino acids long. V lost 3 bases to trimming and J lost 9 bases, with 11 bases between them. In germline, CDR1 is MNHNS, CDR2 SASEGT. The DNA for the CDR3 is TGTGCCAGCAGTGACCCCGACAGACAAGCTTTCTTT. Protein: CASSDPDRQAFF.

This clonotype was picked up many times. J is TRBJ1-5 and V is TRBV2, with D uncertain. The CDR3 is 12 residues long. The V gene lost 6 bases and the J gene lost 0 bases, with 3 bases spanning the gap. Germline values: CDR1 SNHLY, CDR2 FYNNEI. CDR3 sequence reads: CASRDSNQPQHF. The CDR3 DNA reads TGTGCCAGCAGGGATAGCAATCAGCCCCAGCATTTT.

This clonotype was observed at least ten times. The chain links TRBV30 to TRBJ2-7; perhaps TRBD1 as D (6 bases). CDR1 is GTSNPN and CDR2 is SVGIG in the germline V gene (reference sequence). Trimming left V 6 bases short and J 7 bases short, with 16 bases between. The CDR3 has 12 amino acids. The CDR3, as DNA: TGTGCCTGTTCTATGGGGGCAGGGGAGCAGTACTTC. Protein product: CACSMGAGEQYF.